This TCR beta chain stems from a study of T cell responses to AZD1222 COVID-19 vaccine (dated by TCRdb to about 2021). Describing the broader study: AZD1222 recipients given second doses at about 4 weeks or at about 12 weeks were pooled, since spike-specific TCR depth and breadth were not found to differ between the two schedules. A total of just over 230 trial participants underwent TCR sequencing, of whom some 210 received two doses of AZD1222 and approximately 25 received two doses of the MenACWY control vaccine. Trial participants were enrolled by age into subgroups of 18-55, 56-69 and 70-plus years, and around 150, 28 and 57 TCR-sequenced participants, respectively, were included in these subgroups.

In the case of this clone: Which antigen it targets is not known. Per-base quality was not reported, and no clone a single base away is much larger than it.

Germline trimming amounts to 7 bases on V and 7 bases on J, with 7 as the count of junction bases outside the gene matches. There are 12 amino acids in the CDR3, from cysteine to phenylalanine inclusive. Only the CDR3 part of the read is kept: 36 bases, read in frame from the first base. CDR1 GTSNPN and CDR2 SVGIG are derived from the germline V gene (reference sequence). The CDR3 regions of human TCRbeta chains were subjected to immunosequencing. Processing in the source paper ran as follows. Repertoire TCRs were checked for matches against a reference library of SARS-CoV-2-specific TCRs that had been generated using the MIRA antigen-specificity platform. Breadth meant the fraction of unique TCRs that were SARS-CoV-2-associated, whereas depth meant the fraction of total T cells that were SARS-CoV-2-associated. Each spike-specific TCR was assigned to its reactive spike region and to a CD4 or CD8 class using the MIRA data. Log10-transformed breadth and depth values were compared by one-way ANOVA with Sidak's multiple comparisons tests. Not all clones reach the TCRdb copy of this immuneACCESS table, which keeps in-frame sequences only. Checked studies attribute under half of the gap to unresolved V genes and leave the rest unexplained. V, J and clone size reflect that table, while D and trimming were determined from the DNA. The sample table lists about 120,000 clones, about 92% of them with a count of one. The ten largest make up more than 2.5% of the sample.

This sample's time point label indicates: baseline before first vaccination. Vaccinee samples came from UK trials COV001 and COV002, including a single-blind randomized controlled phase 2/3 trial of AZD1222 (ChAdOx1 nCoV-19) in healthy adults. For TCRbeta chain sequencing, PBMC samples from trial participants were taken at day 0 and at day 28 after the second dose. Results the study describes overall, beyond this receptor: The 56-69-year group was small, and its depth increase did not reach significance, likely because of low power. After two AZD1222 doses, both the breadth and the depth of spike-specific TCRs were significantly higher than at day 0 and than in MenACWY recipients. Because no samples from the day 14 peak response were available, repertoires could be characterized only after the peak T cell response. Nearly half of unique spike-specific TCRs reportedly recognized epitopes outside regions mutated in the B.1.351 and B.1.1.7 variants. Most participants were white British and females outnumbered males, and the authors suggested that clonal diversity may have been underestimated. The whole spike protein was spanned by vaccine-associated CD4 TCRs, and dominant responses were seen in regions 160-218 and 743-854. Only a handful of AZD1222 recipients were SARS-CoV-2 seropositive at baseline, limiting conclusions about previously exposed vaccinees.

In this chain, TRBV30 is recombined with TRBJ1-5, and TRBD1 matches 7 of the central bases. The sequence was obtained from an adult in good health. The source material was peripheral blood, sampled on day 0 of AZD1222 vaccination. CDR3 region: CASDRVGQPQHF. The nucleotides are TGTGCCTCCGACAGGGTAGGCCAGCCCCAGCATTTT.